This is a list of T cell receptor beta chains from one sample in a study of blood T cell repertoires in COVID-19. The assay was immunoSEQ multiplex PCR, and TCRdb's table has in-frame clones only and misses some. The table has under 400,000 clones, 90% seen once. What was sequenced was peripheral blood. The receptors come from a woman aged 25-40 years with COVID-19, enrolled during active disease. CDR3s include the opening cysteine and the closing phenylalanine or tryptophan. The D gene is left open where the match is weak. Some rows have no size entry. The others give once, few or many, or a class for an expanded clone.

clone_size	j_call	v_call	d_call	cdr3_nt	cdr3_aa
-	TRBJ2-1	TRBV5-1	TRBD1	TGCGCCAGCAGCTTACCCCTGACAGGGGACTCCTACAATGAGCAGTTCTTC	CASSLPLTGDSYNEQFF
-	TRBJ2-2	TRBV9	TRBD2	TGTGCCAGCAGCGTAGCTAGCGGGAGTACGAACACCGGGGAGCTGTTTTTT	CASSVASGSTNTGELFF
-	TRBJ1-3	TRBV7-9	-	TGTGCCAGCGGTCTAGACCGTCCCTCTGGAAACACCATATATTTT	CASGLDRPSGNTIYF
-	TRBJ2-7	TRBV27	-	TGTGCCAGCAGTCCTAAGTCATCTGGGACGGGAGCCTACGAGCAGCACTTC	CASSPKSSGTGAYEQHF
-	TRBJ1-3	TRBV7-8	-	TGTGCCAGCAGCGGCGGGACGGCGAGAATTAGGACCATATATTTT	CASSGGTARIRTIYF
-	TRBJ1-4	TRBV5-4	-	TGTGCCAGCAGCTTGGGAGGGGAGGACGAAAAACTGTTTTTT	CASSLGGEDEKLFF
-	TRBJ2-3	TRBV3-1/TRBV3-2	TRBD2	TGTGCCAGCAGCTTAGGACTAGCGGGATCCCGGGATACGCAGTATTTT	CASSLGLAGSRDTQYF
-	TRBJ1-2	TRBV29-1	TRBD1	TGCAGCGTTGAGGAGGGGGCCGGTGGCTACACCTTC	CSVEEGAGGYTF
-	TRBJ1-4	TRBV7-9	-	TGTGCCAGCAGCCCGATGGCGAGGGTTAATGAAAAACTGTTTTTT	CASSPMARVNEKLFF
-	TRBJ1-2	TRBV25-1	-	TGTGCCAGCAGTGAATTTCGGTATGGCTACACCTTC	CASSEFRYGYTF
once	TRBJ2-7	TRBV30	-	TGTGCCTGGAGTGTACAAGGAGGAACCTACGAGCAGTACTTC	CAWSVQGGTYEQYF
-	TRBJ1-5	TRBV18	-	TGTGCCAGCTCAGCGAGAGAGGGCAATCAGCCCCAGCATTTT	CASSAREGNQPQHF
-	TRBJ1-4	TRBV9	TRBD1	TGTGCCAGCAGCGTTTTGACAGGGGCTAATGAAAAACTGTTTTTT	CASSVLTGANEKLFF
-	TRBJ2-3	TRBV10-3	TRBD2	TGTGCCATCAGTGAGTCGAATTGGTTAGCGGGAGGGCGCGCAGATACGCAGTATTTT	CAISESNWLAGGRADTQYF
-	TRBJ1-2	TRBV28	TRBD1	TGTGCCAGCAGTTTAGTCCGTCCCGGGACAGGGAACTACACCTTC	CASSLVRPGTGNYTF
-	TRBJ2-5	TRBV19	TRBD2	TGTGCCAGTAGTATATATGGTCCAGCGGGGCTCCAAGAGACCCAGTACTTC	CASSIYGPAGLQETQYF
-	TRBJ2-7	TRBV5-6	TRBD1	TGTGCCAGCAGCTTGAGGGTAGGACAGGGGTATTTGTACGAGCAGTACTTC	CASSLRVGQGYLYEQYF
-	TRBJ1-1	TRBV5-1	-	TGCGCCAGCCGACAGGTCGGGAACACTGAAGCTTTCTTT	CASRQVGNTEAFF
-	TRBJ2-5	TRBV19	TRBD2	TGTGCCAGTAGTATAGGACTAGCGGAAGAGACCCAGTACTTC	CASSIGLAEETQYF
-	TRBJ2-3	TRBV5-8	TRBD1	TGTGCCAGCAGCACCGGACAGGGACCCACCGATACGCAGTATTTT	CASSTGQGPTDTQYF
-	TRBJ2-2	TRBV27	TRBD2	TGTGCCAGCAGTCAAGGACTAGCGGGAATATACACCGGGGAGCTGTTTTTT	CASSQGLAGIYTGELFF
once	TRBJ2-7	TRBV27	-	TGTGCCAGCAGCCCCTTGGGGGGGCGTTCCTACGAGCAGTACTTC	CASSPLGGRSYEQYF
-	TRBJ1-6	TRBV7-6	TRBD1	TGTGCCAGCAGCTTGGACAGGGCCTATAATTCACCCCTCCACTTT	CASSLDRAYNSPLHF
-	TRBJ2-2	TRBV15	-	TGTGCCACCAGCAGAGGAGGTAACACCGGGGAGCTGTTTTTT	CATSRGGNTGELFF
-	TRBJ1-5	TRBV7-8	TRBD1	TGTGCCAGCAGCTTAGTAACCGGGACAGGGATTAGCAATCAGCCCCAGCATTTT	CASSLVTGTGISNQPQHF
few	TRBJ2-5	TRBV5-1	-	TGCGCCAGCAGCTACAGGGAGACCCAGTACTTC	CASSYRETQYF
-	TRBJ2-7	TRBV28	-	TGTGCCAGCAACGGTGCCTACGAGCAGTACTTC	CASNGAYEQYF
-	TRBJ2-5	TRBV5-1	TRBD2	TGCGCCAGCACCATGGGAGGGGAACAAGAGACCCAGTACTTC	CASTMGGEQETQYF